The 25 T cell receptor beta chains below all came from one sample that was sequenced in a study of T cells in Graves' hyperthyroidism and ophthalmopathy. RNA transcripts served as the template for amplifying TCR beta CDR3 regions. Researchers ran a first-round RT-PCR on the TCR CDR3 using the HTBI primer set. TCRdb itself ran the multiplex PCR reads through MiXCR, one entry per CDR3 protein. The sample holds about 620,000 distinct CDR3 sequences, under 20% seen once. Material for sequencing was blood. The receptors stem from a woman aged 30 to 39 with Graves' hyperthyroidism.

Many counts were recorded for this clonotype. The V call is TRBV11-2, the J call TRBJ1-6; 9 bases are shared with TRBD1. CDR3 length: 17 amino acids. V lost 5 bases and J lost 6; bases outside the gene matches: 11. CDR1 SGHAT and CDR2 FQNNGV come from the germline V gene. The DNA of the CDR3 is TGTGCCAGCAGCACCCGCCTTGGGACAGGGATTAATTCACCCCTCCACTTT. Translated, it gives CASSTRLGTGINSPLHF.

This clonotype has a handful of counts. This rearrangement joins TRBV28 to TRBJ2-4; weak D call: TRBD2 (5 bases). This CDR3 region has 13 residues. V was cut by 1 base and J by 9 bases, with 10 bases left in between. The germline CDR1 and CDR2 sequences are MDHEN and SYDVKM. DNA of the CDR3: TGTGCCAGCAGTTTATTTTTACGGGGCATTCAGTACTTC. It translates to CASSLFLRGIQYF.

V and J are TRBV9 and TRBJ2-7; D might be TRBD1 or TRBD2, each matching 5 bases. The CDR3 sequence is 15 residues long. CDR1 is SGDLS, CDR2 YYNGEE, per germline. V lost 3 bases and J lost 0, with 13 bases in between. The CDR3 coding sequence is TGTGCCAGCAGCGGCCGGGACGGGAACTCCTACGAGCAGTACTTC. Its translation is CASSGRDGNSYEQYF.

Only a few counts were recorded for this clonotype. Relative to the germline gene, one junction end is altered; a read error may explain this. This sequence joins TRBV12-3 or TRBV12-4 and TRBJ2-3; D gene uncertain. The CDR3 is made up of 14 amino acids. The CDR3 sequence is CTSSSMLGTDTQYF. Written as DNA, the CDR3 is TGTACCAGCAGTTCCATGTTGGGAACAGATACGCAGTATTTT.

In its sample, this clonotype was seen many times. The V call is TRBV12-3 or TRBV12-4, the J call TRBJ1-1, with a tentative D call TRBD1 (6 bases). With 4 bases removed from V and 11 bases from J, the gap between germline ends came to 14 bases. This CDR3 contains 12 residues. The CDR3 spells CASSSNRVGAFF. The CDR3 DNA follows: TGTGCCAGCAGTTCAAACAGGGTAGGCGCTTTCTTT.

This clonotype was counted ten times or more. The genes are TRBV20-1 and TRBJ1-2; tentative D call: TRBD1 (5 bases). The CDR3 extends over 14 amino acids. V was pared by 1 base and J by 3 bases, with 12 bases between. Germline values: CDR1 DFQATT, CDR2 SNEGSKA (reference sequence). As DNA, the CDR3 is TGCAGTGCTAGAGGGCAGGGTCTTGACTATGGCTACACCTTC. This encodes CSARGQGLDYGYTF.

Note on this clonotype: Relative to the germline gene, one junction end is altered; a read error may explain this. The chain carries TRBV4-2 and TRBJ1-5; 10 bases are shared with TRBD1. The CDR3 has 17 amino acids. The germline V gene has CDR1 LGHNA and CDR2 YNFKEQ. CDR3 nucleotide sequence: TGTGCCAGCAGTCAAGAGGTATCGCGGGACAGGGGATCGCCCCAGCATTTT. Translation: CASSQEVSRDRGSPQHF.

In the case of this clonotype: A much larger clone lies a single base off, so this may be a read error. This chain connects TRBV30 to TRBJ1-1, with D uncertain. Germline V gives CDR1 GTSNPN, CDR2 SVGIG (reference sequence). The CDR3 covers 13 residues. Deletions cut 7 bases from V and 3 bases from J, with 15 bases between. Written as DNA, the CDR3 is TGTGCCTACAGTGGGGTTTGGGACACTGAAGCTTTCTTT. Protein: CAYSGVWDTEAFF.

This clonotype was detected a few times. The gene calls are TRBV20-1 and TRBJ2-5, with TRBD2 matching over 7 bases. Germline CDR1 is DFQATT and CDR2 is SNEGSKA (reference sequence). V shed 1 base, J shed 4 bases, and the junction held 9 bases outside the gene matches. This CDR3 is 15 amino acids long. The CDR3: CSARGGGGPGETQYF. In DNA form, the CDR3 reads TGCAGTGCTAGAGGCGGGGGAGGGCCGGGAGAGACCCAGTACTTC.

V is TRBV18 and J is TRBJ2-3; 10 nucleotides line up with TRBD1. V was clipped by 4 bases and J by 4 bases; unmatched bases: 11. The germline V gene has CDR1 KGHSH and CDR2 LQKENI. This CDR3 region has 17 residues. CDR3 coding DNA: TGTGCCAGCTCACAAACCCGGGACAGGGGATTCGCAGATACGCAGTATTTT. Its translation: CASSQTRDRGFADTQYF.

In the case of this clonotype: Given a much more abundant clone one base away, this may be a read error. The CDR3 protein is CASSSGTSGSSYEQFF. The CDR3 nucleotides read TGTGCCAGCAGTTCAGGGACTAGCGGGAGCTCCTACGAGCAGTTCTTC. V gene TRBV2 combines with J gene TRBJ2-7, with 14 nucleotides matching TRBD2. Judging by the DNA end, TRBJ2-1 fits better; the J call may be wrong. CDR1 SNHLY and CDR2 FYNNEI come from the germline V gene. The CDR3 loop spans 16 amino acids.

This clonotype has more than one count but fewer than ten. CDR3 in amino acids: CASSSMGNYRGRGTEAFF. In DNA form, the CDR3 reads TGTGCCAGCAGCTCCATGGGGAATTACAGGGGGCGCGGAACTGAAGCTTTCTTT. The chain has TRBV7-2 and TRBJ1-1; 9 bases map to TRBD1. Germline V gives CDR1 SGHTA, CDR2 FQGNSA. V lost 4 bases to trimming and J lost 5 bases; unmatched junction nucleotides: 17. The CDR3 covers 18 residues.

Concerning this clonotype itself: This could be a read error, since a much larger clone is one nucleotide away. V gene TRBV7-2 combines with J gene TRBJ2-7, with D hard to call. The J call is uncertain, as TRBJ2-1 better fits the DNA end. This CDR3 contains 14 residues. Germline loops: CDR1 SGHTA, CDR2 FQGNSA. The CDR3 loop is CASSLAQFPYEQFF. DNA of the CDR3: TGTGCCAGCAGCTTAGCCCAGTTCCCCTACGAGCAGTTCTTC.

This clonotype appeared a few times. The genes are TRBV18 and TRBJ1-2; D gene ambiguous. The CDR3 is made up of 14 amino acids. Trimming took 3 bases from V and 0 from J, leaving 8 bases between them. From germline, CDR1 is KGHSH and CDR2 LQKENI. In DNA form, the CDR3 reads TGTGCCAGCTCACCCGGACGGACTAACTATGGCTACACCTTC. It codes for CASSPGRTNYGYTF. The full variable domain, completed using reference TRBV18 and TRBJ1-2, is NAGVMQNPRHLVRRRGQEARLRCSPMKGHSHVYWYRQLPEEGLKFMVYLQKENIIDESGMPKERFSAEFPKEGPSILRIQQVVRGDSAAYFCASSPGRTNYGYTFGSGTRLTVV.

This clonotype turned up a few times. This chain joins TRBV13 and TRBJ1-6; 8 nucleotides agree with TRBD1. The CDR3 extends over 16 amino acids. Looked up from germline, CDR1 is PRHDT and CDR2 is FYEKMQ (reference sequence). The junction had 6 bases not matched to a gene; V was cut back by 5 bases and J by 3 bases. This CDR3 reads CASSPGTGSYNSPLHF. DNA for the CDR3: TGTGCCAGCAGCCCCGGGACAGGCAGCTATAATTCACCCCTCCACTTT.

V is TRBV20-1 and J is TRBJ1-1; TRBD1 is a possible D gene (6 bases). V was trimmed by 3 bases and J by 5 bases, leaving 13 bases between them. The CDR3 is 13 residues long. Germline CDR1 reads DFQATT; CDR2 reads SNEGSKA (reference sequence). In nucleotides, the CDR3 is TGCAGTGCTAGTATATCAGGGGTGACTGAAGCTTTCTTT. Translated, it gives CSASISGVTEAFF.

This clonotype has a count of ten or more. The CDR3 loop is CASSLRTGAGTDTQYF. For the CDR3, the DNA is TGTGCCAGCAGCCTAAGGACGGGGGCCGGCACAGATACGCAGTATTTT. This chain uses TRBV28 with TRBJ2-3, with D possibly called TRBD1 or TRBD2 (6 bases each). V shed 6 bases and J shed 1 base, with 17 bases lying between them. The CDR3 has 16 amino acids. The V gene's germline CDR1 is MDHEN and CDR2 SYDVKM.

This clonotype has only one observation. Given a much more abundant clone one base away, this may be a read error. The chain links TRBV6-1 to TRBJ2-3; D might be TRBD2 (7 bases). Germline V gene sequence: CDR1 MNHNS, CDR2 SASEGT. CDR3 length: 14 amino acids. V was cut by 6 bases and J by 7 bases, with 17 bases left in between. CDR3 DNA sequence: TGTGCCAGCAGCCCCGGAGGGGGGGCGAATACGCAGTATTTT. Amino acids: CASSPGGGANTQYF.

Notes on this clonotype: This may be a read error, as it is one base from a much larger clone. The rearrangement uses TRBV27 and TRBJ2-4; D is possibly TRBD1 or TRBD2 (5 bases each). Germline V gene data show CDR1 as MNHEY and CDR2 as SMNVEV (reference sequence). The CDR3 runs to 16 residues. This CDR3 is CASSFLGGSGKNTQYF. CDR3 nucleotides: TGTGCCAGCAGTTTTCTTGGGGGTAGTGGCAAAAACACTCAGTACTTC.

Many counts were recorded for this clonotype. The rearrangement uses TRBV7-2 and TRBJ1-2; no clear D gene. Trimming shortened V by 1 base and J by 5 bases, and 8 bases separated the two germline ends. This CDR3 is 13 amino acids long. The germline gives CDR1 SGHTA, CDR2 FQGNSA. CDR3 DNA: TGTGCCAGCAGCTTAGATCTTCTATATGGCTACACCTTC. Residues: CASSLDLLYGYTF.

In this sample, this clonotype turned up once. A read error may explain this, as a much larger clone is one base away. V usage is TRBV6-1 and J usage is TRBJ1-5; tentatively, D is TRBD1 (5 bases). Germline-derived CDR1 and CDR2 are MNHNS and SASEGT. The CDR3 length is 17 residues. DNA of the CDR3: TGTGTCAGCAGTCACCGGGACCCGGGCGTCAGTATCCAGCCCCAGCATTTT. Amino acids: CVSSHRDPGVSIQPQHF.

This clonotype was seen repeatedly, ten times or more. The chain carries TRBV28 and TRBJ2-3; D is undetermined. V lost 6 bases to trimming and J lost 4 bases, with 14 bases between them. The V gene's germline CDR1 is MDHEN and CDR2 SYDVKM. The CDR3 spans 14 residues. CDR3 sequence (DNA): TGTGCCAGCAGACCACCTTTAAGACCAGATACGCAGTATTTT. Translating it yields CASRPPLRPDTQYF.

J is TRBJ2-3 and V is TRBV30, with 9 positions matching TRBD2. The CDR3 length is 14 residues. The V and J ends lost 7 bases and 5 bases, in that order; junction bases with no gene match: 10. CDR1 is GTSNPN, CDR2 SVGIG, per germline (reference sequence). The DNA of the CDR3 is TGTGCCTATCAAGCGGGAGGATTGCGAGATACGCAGTATTTT. It translates to CAYQAGGLRDTQYF.

V is TRBV12-3 or TRBV12-4 and J is TRBJ1-1; 8 bases are a match to TRBD1. The V and J ends lost 2 bases and 7 bases, in that order; junction bases with no gene match: 3. This CDR3 comprises 13 residues. The CDR3 reads CASSLQGAVEAFF. The CDR3 bases are TGTGCCAGCAGTTTACAGGGGGCGGTTGAAGCTTTCTTT.

Worth noting for this clonotype: A much larger clone differs from this one at a single base, so this may be a read error. The rearrangement links TRBV11-2 to TRBJ2-5; the match to TRBD2 covers 7 bases. CDR1 and CDR2 (germline): SGHAT, FQNNGV. The CDR3 has 15 amino acids. The CDR3 DNA reads TGTGCCAACAGCTCATTCGGGGAGGGGCAAGAGACCCAGTACTTC. Amino acids: CANSSFGEGQETQYF. The whole variable domain, filled in from reference TRBV11-2 and TRBJ2-5, reads EAGVAQSPRYKIIEKRQSVAFWCNPISGHATLYWYQQILGQGPKLLIQFQNNGVVDDSQLPKDRFSAERLKGVDSTLKIQPAKLEDSAVYLCANSSFGEGQETQYFGPGTRLLVL.